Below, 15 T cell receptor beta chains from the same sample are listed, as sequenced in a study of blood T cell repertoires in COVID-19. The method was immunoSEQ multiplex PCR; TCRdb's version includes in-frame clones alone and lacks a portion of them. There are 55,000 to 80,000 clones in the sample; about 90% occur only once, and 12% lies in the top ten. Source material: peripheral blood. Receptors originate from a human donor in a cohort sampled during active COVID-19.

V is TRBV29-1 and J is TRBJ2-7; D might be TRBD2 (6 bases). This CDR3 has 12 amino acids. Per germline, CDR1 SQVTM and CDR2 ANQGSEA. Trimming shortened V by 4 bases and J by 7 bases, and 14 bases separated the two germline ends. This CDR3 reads CSVARPAGEQYF. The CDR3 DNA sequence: TGCAGCGTTGCACGGCCCGCGGGGGAGCAGTACTTC.

The CDR3 DNA reads as TGTGCCAGCAGTTCCCAGCTAGCGGGGGGGAGAGAGACCCAGTACTTC. Amino acids: CASSSQLAGGRETQYF. This chain uses TRBV6-5 with TRBJ2-5; 12 bases fit TRBD2. The V gene end was trimmed by 4 bases and the J gene end by 4 bases; junction bases not matched to a gene: 7. Germline CDR1 and CDR2: MNHEY and SVGAGI. CDR3 length: 16 amino acids.

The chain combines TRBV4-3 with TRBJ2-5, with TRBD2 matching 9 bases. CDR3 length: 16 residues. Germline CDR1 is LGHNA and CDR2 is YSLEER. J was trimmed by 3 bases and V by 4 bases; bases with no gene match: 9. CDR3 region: CASSPSRRGGEETQYF. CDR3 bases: TGCGCCAGCAGCCCAAGCCGGCGGGGGGGAGAAGAGACCCAGTACTTC.

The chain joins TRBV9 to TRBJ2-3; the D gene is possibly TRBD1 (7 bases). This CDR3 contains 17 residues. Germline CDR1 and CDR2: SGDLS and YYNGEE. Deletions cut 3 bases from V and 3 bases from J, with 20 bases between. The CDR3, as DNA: TGTGCCAGCAGCGGTGTGGGGCAGGGGGGTGATACAGATACGCAGTATTTT. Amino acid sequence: CASSGVGQGGDTDTQYF.

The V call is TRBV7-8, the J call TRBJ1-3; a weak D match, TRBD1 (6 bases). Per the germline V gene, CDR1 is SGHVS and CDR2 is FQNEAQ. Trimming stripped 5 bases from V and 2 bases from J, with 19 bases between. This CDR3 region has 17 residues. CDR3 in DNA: TGTGCCAGCAGCGGACGACAGGTTCTAGGGGCTGGAAACACCATATATTTT. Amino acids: CASSGRQVLGAGNTIYF. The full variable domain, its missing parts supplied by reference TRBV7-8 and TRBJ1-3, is GAGVSQSPRYKVAKRGQDVALRCDPISGHVSLFWYQQALGQGPEFLTYFQNEAQLDKSGLPSDRFFAERPEGSVSTLKIQRTQQEDSAVYLCASSGRQVLGAGNTIYFGEGSWLTVV.

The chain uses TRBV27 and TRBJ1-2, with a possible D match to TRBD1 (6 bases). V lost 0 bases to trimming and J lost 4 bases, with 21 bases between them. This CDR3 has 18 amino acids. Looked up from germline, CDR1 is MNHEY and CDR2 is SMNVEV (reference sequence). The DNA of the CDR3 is TGTGCCAGCAGTTTATCACCCATACAGGGCCGAGGGCCCTATGGCTACACCTTC. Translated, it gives CASSLSPIQGRGPYGYTF.

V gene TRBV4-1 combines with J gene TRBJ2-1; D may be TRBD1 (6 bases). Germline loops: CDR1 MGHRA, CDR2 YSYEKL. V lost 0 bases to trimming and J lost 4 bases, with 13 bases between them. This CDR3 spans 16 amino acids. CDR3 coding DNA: TGCGCCAGCAGCCAAGATCCGGACAGCCCTTACAATGAGCAGTTCTTC. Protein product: CASSQDPDSPYNEQFF.

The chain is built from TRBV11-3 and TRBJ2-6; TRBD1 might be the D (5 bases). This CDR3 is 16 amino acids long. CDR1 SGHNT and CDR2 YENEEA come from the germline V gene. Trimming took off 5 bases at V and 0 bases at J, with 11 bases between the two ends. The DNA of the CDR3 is TGTGCCAGCAGCGTCGACAGTAACTCTGGGGCCAACGTCCTGACTTTC. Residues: CASSVDSNSGANVLTF.

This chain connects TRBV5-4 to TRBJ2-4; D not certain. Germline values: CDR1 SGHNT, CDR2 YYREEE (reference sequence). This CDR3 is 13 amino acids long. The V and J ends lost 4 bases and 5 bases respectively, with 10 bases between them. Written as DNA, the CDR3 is TGTGCCAGCAGCCAAACAGCAGAAAACATTCAGTACTTC. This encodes CASSQTAENIQYF.

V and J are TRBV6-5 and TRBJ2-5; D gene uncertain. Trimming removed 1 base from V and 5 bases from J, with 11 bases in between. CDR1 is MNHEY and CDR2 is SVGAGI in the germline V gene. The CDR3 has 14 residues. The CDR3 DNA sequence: TGTGCCAGCAGTTACTATACTTCTTCGGAGACCCAGTACTTC. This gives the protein CASSYYTSSETQYF.

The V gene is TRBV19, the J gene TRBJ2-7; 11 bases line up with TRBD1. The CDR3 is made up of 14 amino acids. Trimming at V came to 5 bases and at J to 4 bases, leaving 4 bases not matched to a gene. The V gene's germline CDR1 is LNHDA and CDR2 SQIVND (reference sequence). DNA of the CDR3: TGTGCCAGTAGTCGGACAGGGGGCATGTACGAGCAGTACTTC. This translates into CASSRTGGMYEQYF.

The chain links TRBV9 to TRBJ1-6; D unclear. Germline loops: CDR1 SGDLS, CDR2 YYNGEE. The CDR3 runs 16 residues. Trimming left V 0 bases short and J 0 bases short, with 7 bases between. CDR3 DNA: TGTGCCAGCAGCGTAGCAATGAGCTCCTATAATTCACCCCTCCACTTT. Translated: CASSVAMSSYNSPLHF.

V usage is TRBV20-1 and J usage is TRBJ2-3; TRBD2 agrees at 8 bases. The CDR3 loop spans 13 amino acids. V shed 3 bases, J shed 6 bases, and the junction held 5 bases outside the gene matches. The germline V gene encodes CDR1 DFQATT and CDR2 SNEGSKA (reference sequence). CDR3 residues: CSASVPGGDTQYF. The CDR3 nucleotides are TGCAGTGCTAGTGTCCCGGGGGGGGATACGCAGTATTTT.

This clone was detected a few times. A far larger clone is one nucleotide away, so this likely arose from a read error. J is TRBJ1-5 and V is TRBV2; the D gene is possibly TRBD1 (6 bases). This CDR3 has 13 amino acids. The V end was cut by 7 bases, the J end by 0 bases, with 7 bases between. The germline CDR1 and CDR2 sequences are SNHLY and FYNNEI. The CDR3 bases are TGTGCCAGCACGACAGGTAGCAATCAGCCCCAGCATTTT. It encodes CASTTGSNQPQHF.

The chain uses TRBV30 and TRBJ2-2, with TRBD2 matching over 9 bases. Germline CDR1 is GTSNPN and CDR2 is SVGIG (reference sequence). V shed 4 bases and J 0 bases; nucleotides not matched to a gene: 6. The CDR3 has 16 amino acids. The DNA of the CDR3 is TGTGCCTGGAAGGTGAGCGGGGGGCCGAACACCGGGGAGCTGTTTTTT. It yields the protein CAWKVSGGPNTGELFF.